This T cell receptor beta chain was sequenced in a study of blood T cells in healthy people across ages. Overall study results and limits: Older age coincided with a roughly linear decline in TCR beta diversity per million T cells. It was the long-lived donors that had more naive CD4+ cells and higher diversity than aged donors.

V lost 1 base, J lost 2 bases, and 11 bases lay in between. The CDR3 consists of 15 residues. Per germline, CDR1 SGHTA and CDR2 FQGTGA. As regards this clonotype: Its cognate antigen is unknown.

With a J-beta primer mix and a sample-barcoded 5' primer, a second PCR ran roughly 6 to 11 cycles. From the 5' RACE reads, TCRdb called clonotypes with MiXCR, one entry per CDR3 protein. The table lists some 320,000 distinct CDR3 sequences, roughly 26% of them singletons. Peripheral blood samples of 9.5 to 10 milliliters were drawn from each donor. This chain connects TRBV7-3 to TRBJ2-5; D unresolved. This receptor was identified in a woman in her 70s in good health. Specimen: blood. Here the CDR3 reads CASSLSGSRQETQYF. CDR3 coding DNA: TGTGCCAGCAGCTTAAGTGGCAGTCGACAAGAGACCCAGTACTTC. The entire variable domain, with the rest obtained from reference TRBV7-3 and TRBJ2-5, is as follows: GAGVSQTPSNKVTEKGKYVELRCDPISGHTALYWYRQSLGQGPEFLIYFQGTGAADDSGLPNDRFFAVRPEGSVSTLKIQRTERGDSAVYLCASSLSGSRQETQYFGPGTRLLVL.